This T cell receptor beta chain comes out of a study of T-cell reconstitution after alpha-beta-depleted transplantation in children. Study outcomes and limitations: T-cell counts and diversity were attributed mostly to newly produced T cells one year after transplant.

With respect to this clonotype: No antigen is known for it.

Unique molecular identifiers were built into the TCRbeta library. From the PCR reads, TCRdb called clonotypes with MiXCR, one entry per CDR3 protein. Counted here are over 150,000 distinct CDR3 sequences, around 10% occurring once; the ten biggest clones make up 13%. The specimen comprised PBMCs, sampled before TCRalphabeta/CD19-depleted stem cell transplant. This TCR came from a boy under 10 years old with acute myeloid leukemia, due to receive a stem cell transplant.

CDR3 in DNA: TGCAGCGTTGACTTCCAGGGTGTGGCGAGAGATACGCAGTATTTT. It encodes CSVDFQGVARDTQYF. The chain has TRBV29-1 and TRBJ2-3; D possibly corresponds to TRBD1 (5 bases). The germline V and J ends were trimmed by 3 bases and 5 bases, with 18 bases remaining between them. The CDR3 is 15 amino acids. Germline V gene sequence: CDR1 SQVTM, CDR2 ANQGSEA.